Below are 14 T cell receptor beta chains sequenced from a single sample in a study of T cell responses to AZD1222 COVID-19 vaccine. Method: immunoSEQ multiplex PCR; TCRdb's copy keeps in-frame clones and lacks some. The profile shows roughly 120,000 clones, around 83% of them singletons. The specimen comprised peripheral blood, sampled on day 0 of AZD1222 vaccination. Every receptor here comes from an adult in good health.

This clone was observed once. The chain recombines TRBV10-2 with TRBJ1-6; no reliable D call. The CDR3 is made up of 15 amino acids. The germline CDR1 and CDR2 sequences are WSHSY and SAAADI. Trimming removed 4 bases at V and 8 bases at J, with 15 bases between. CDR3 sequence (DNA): TGCGCCAGCAGTGGTGGAGGGCAAGCGGATTCACCCCTCCACTTT. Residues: CASSGGGQADSPLHF.

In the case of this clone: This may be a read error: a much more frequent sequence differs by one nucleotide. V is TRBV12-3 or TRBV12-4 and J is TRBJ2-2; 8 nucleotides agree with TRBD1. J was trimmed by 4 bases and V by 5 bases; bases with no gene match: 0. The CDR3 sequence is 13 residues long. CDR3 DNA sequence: TGTGCCAGCAGTGACAGGGGCACCGGGGAGCTGTTTTTT. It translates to CASSDRGTGELFF.

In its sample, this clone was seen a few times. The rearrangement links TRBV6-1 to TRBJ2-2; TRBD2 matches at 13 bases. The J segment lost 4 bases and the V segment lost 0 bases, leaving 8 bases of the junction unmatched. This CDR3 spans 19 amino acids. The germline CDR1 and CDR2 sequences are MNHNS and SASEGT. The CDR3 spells CASSEAFWTSGRLTGELFF. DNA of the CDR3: TGTGCCAGCAGTGAAGCGTTTTGGACTAGCGGGAGACTCACCGGGGAGCTGTTTTTT.

This CDR3 reads CASTIGGRLNTEAFF. CDR3 bases: TGTGCCAGCACCATCGGGGGGAGGTTGAACACTGAAGCTTTCTTT. V usage is TRBV28 and J usage is TRBJ1-1, with D tentatively TRBD1 (5 bases). This CDR3 has 15 residues. Germline V gene lookup returns CDR1 MDHEN and CDR2 SYDVKM. V was shortened by 7 bases and J by 0 bases, with 15 bases between the two germline ends.

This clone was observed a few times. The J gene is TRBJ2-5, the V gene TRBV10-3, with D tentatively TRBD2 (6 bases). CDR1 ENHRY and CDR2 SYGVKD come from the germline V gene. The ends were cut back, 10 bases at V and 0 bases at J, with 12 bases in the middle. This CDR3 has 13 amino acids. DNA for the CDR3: TGTGCCAGCCACACGGGGGACCAAGAGACCCAGTACTTC. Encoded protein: CASHTGDQETQYF.

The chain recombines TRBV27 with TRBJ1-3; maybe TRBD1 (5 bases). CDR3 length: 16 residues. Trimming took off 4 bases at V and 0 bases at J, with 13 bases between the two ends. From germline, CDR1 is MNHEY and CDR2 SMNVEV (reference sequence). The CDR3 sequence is CASSSGTPYSGNTIYF. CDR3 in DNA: TGTGCCAGCAGTTCTGGGACGCCTTACTCTGGAAACACCATATATTTT.

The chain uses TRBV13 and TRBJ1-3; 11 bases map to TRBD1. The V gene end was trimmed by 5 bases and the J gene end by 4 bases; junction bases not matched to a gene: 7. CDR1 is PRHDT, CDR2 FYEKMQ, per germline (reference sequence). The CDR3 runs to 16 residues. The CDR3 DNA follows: TGTGCCAGCAGCCCCAGGACAGGGGGCCTAGGAAACACCATATATTTT. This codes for CASSPRTGGLGNTIYF.

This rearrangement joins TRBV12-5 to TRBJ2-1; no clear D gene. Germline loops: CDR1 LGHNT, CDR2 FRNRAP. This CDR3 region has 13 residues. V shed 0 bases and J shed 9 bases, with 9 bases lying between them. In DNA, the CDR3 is TGTGCTAGTGGTTTGGTGGGGTCGGGTGAGCAGTTCTTC. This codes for CASGLVGSGEQFF.

DNA of the CDR3: TGCGCCAGCAGCTCAACAACAGGGAGTAGGAGTTCTAATGAAAAACTGTTTTTT. Translation gives CASSSTTGSRSSNEKLFF. V gene TRBV5-1 combines with J gene TRBJ1-4, with D possibly TRBD1 on 6 matching bases. The CDR3 has 18 amino acids. CDR1 and CDR2 from the germline V gene are SGHRS and YFSETQ. V was pared by 3 bases and J by 3 bases, with 21 bases between.

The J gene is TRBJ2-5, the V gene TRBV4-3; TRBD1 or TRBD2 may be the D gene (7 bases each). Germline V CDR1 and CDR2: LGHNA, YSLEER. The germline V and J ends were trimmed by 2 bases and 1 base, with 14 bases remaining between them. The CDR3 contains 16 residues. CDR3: CASSQQGGLRQETQYF. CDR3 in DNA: TGCGCCAGCAGCCAACAGGGGGGGCTGCGCCAAGAGACCCAGTACTTC.

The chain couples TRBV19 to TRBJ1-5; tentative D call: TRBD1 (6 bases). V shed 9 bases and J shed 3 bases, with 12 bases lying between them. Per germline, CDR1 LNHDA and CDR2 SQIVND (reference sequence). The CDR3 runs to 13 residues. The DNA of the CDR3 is TGTGCCAGGGGGACAATAGACAATCAGCCCCAGCATTTT. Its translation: CARGTIDNQPQHF.

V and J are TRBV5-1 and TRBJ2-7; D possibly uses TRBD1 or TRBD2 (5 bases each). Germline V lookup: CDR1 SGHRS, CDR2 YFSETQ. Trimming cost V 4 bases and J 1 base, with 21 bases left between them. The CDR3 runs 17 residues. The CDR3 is CASSAGWGSPSSYEQYF. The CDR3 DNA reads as TGCGCCAGCAGCGCCGGGTGGGGGTCCCCTAGTTCCTACGAGCAGTACTTC.

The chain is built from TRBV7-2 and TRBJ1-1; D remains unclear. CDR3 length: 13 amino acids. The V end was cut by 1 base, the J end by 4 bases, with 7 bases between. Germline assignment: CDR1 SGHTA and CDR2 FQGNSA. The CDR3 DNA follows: TGTGCCAGCAGCTTAGGGGGAGGCACTGAAGCTTTCTTT. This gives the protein CASSLGGGTEAFF. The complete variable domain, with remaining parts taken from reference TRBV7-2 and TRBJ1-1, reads GAGVSQSPSNKVTEKGKDVELRCDPISGHTALYWYRQSLGQGLEFLIYFQGNSAPDKSGLPSDRFSAERTGGSVSTLTIQRTQQEDSAVYLCASSLGGGTEAFFGQGTRLTVV.

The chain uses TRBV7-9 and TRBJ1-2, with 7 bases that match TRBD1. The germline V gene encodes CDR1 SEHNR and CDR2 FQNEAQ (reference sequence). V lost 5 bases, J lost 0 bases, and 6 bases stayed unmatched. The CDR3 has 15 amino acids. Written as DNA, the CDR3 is TGTGCCAGCAGCGGGACAGCGCTCACTAACTATGGCTACACCTTC. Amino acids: CASSGTALTNYGYTF.